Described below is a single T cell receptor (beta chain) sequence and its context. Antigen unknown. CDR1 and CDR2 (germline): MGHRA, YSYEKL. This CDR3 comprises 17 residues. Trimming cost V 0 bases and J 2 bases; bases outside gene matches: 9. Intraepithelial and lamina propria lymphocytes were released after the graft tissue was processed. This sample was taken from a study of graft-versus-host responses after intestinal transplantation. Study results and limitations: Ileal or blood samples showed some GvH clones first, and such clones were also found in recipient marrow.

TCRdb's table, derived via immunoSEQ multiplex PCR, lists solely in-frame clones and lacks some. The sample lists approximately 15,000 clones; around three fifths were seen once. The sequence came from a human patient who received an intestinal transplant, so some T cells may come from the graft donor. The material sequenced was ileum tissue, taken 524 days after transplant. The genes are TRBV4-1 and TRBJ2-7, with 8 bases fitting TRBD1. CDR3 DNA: TGCGCCAGCAGCCAAGATTTAGGGACAGGTCACCCCTACGAGCAGTACTTC. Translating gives CASSQDLGTGHPYEQYF.